The table lists the clone carrying this T cell receptor beta chain with a few counts. One base away lies a much larger clone, so this may be a sequencing read error. TCRdb passed the 5' RACE reads through MiXCR, listing each CDR3 protein once. The sample lists about 210,000 distinct CDR3 sequences; approximately 7.6% were seen once. This sample stems from a study of CD8 T cells in ankylosing spondylitis. The CDR3 totals 12 residues. In germline, CDR1 is SQVTM, CDR2 ANQGSEA. V lost 6 bases, J lost 6 bases, and 14 bases lay in between. Sequenced input: blood, either unsorted or a sorted T cell fraction (not recorded which). This receptor was identified in a female donor with ankylosing spondylitis or in good health (not recorded which). This sequence joins TRBV29-1 and TRBJ1-2; perhaps TRBD1 as D (6 bases). As DNA, the CDR3 is TGCAGCGTCCGGGCAGGGGTGGATGGCTACACCTTC. Translation: CSVRAGVDGYTF.